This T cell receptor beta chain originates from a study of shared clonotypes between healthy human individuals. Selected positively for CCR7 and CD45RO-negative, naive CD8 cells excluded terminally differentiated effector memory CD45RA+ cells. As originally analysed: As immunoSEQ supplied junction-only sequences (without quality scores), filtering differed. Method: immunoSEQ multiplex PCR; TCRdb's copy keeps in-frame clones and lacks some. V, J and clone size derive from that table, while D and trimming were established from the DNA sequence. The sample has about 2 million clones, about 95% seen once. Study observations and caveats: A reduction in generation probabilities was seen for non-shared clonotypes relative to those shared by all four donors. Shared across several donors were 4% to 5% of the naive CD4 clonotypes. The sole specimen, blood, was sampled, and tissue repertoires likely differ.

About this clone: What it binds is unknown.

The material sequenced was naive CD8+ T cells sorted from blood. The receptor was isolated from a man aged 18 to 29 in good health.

CDR3 region: CASSGGGLNTYNEQFF. CDR3 in DNA: TGTGCCAGCAGTGGCGGGGGGCTTAACACCTACAATGAGCAGTTCTTC. The chain joins TRBV27 to TRBJ2-1; 8 positions agree with TRBD2. After removal of 5 bases from V and 2 bases from J, the junction contained 8 bases not matched to a gene. The CDR3 is 16 residues long. Germline V lookup: CDR1 MNHEY, CDR2 SMNVEV (reference sequence).